This T cell receptor beta chain was profiled in a study of shared clonotypes between healthy human individuals. Genomic DNA from each subset was divided evenly over several immunoSEQ plates. DNA at about 190 ng, tens of thousands of T cell genomes, went into sorted-subset replicate PCRs. Using immunoSEQ multiplex PCR, the repertoire was profiled, and TCRdb retains in-frame clones only, with some absent. The table lists roughly 530,000 clones, approximately 95% of them singletons. This clone came up a few times. What it binds is not known. Study-wide points: Some clonotypes were shared by all four sorted-subset donors, while others were not shared. The non-shared ones had lower generation probabilities than the shared ones.

Trimming removed 2 bases at V and 1 base at J, with 4 bases between. The CDR3 covers 13 residues. The V gene's germline CDR1 is SNHLY and CDR2 FYNNEI. The clonotype originates from a woman aged 25 to 39 in good health. V gene TRBV2 combines with J gene TRBJ2-3, with D unclear. Material for sequencing was naive CD4+ T cells sorted from blood. Subset here: CD45RA+ positively selected. The chain's CDR3 is CASSEQGTDTQYF. CDR3 sequence (DNA): TGTGCCAGCAGTGAACAGGGCACAGATACGCAGTATTTT.